This is a list of T cell receptor beta chains from one sample in a study of blood T cell repertoires in COVID-19. Repertoires were generated with immunoSEQ multiplex PCR, while TCRdb's copy carries only in-frame clones and drops some. In the table there are about 34,000 clones, 75% of which are singletons. The sequencing input was peripheral blood. These receptors all stem from a man at least 80 years old with active or convalescent COVID-19. CDR3s include the opening cysteine and the closing phenylalanine or tryptophan. A D gene is named only where the DNA matches it firmly. Rows may omit the clone size; those that give it use once, few, many or a size class.

>TRBJ2-7|TRBV29-1|NA|once
CSVEGILGSEQYF
TGCAGCGTTGAAGGAATCCTAGGGAGCGAGCAGTACTTC
>TRBJ1-4|TRBV5-1|TRBD1|NA
CASSWGTGTEKLFF
TGCGCCAGCAGCTGGGGGACAGGGACTGAAAAACTGTTTTTT
>TRBJ2-5|TRBV27|TRBD1|NA
CASSLRGQGYTGETQYF
TGTGCCAGCAGTCTACGGGGACAGGGCTATACCGGAGAGACCCAGTACTTC
>TRBJ1-4|TRBV18|NA|NA
CASSSQSNEKLFF
TGTGCCAGCTCGTCTCAGTCTAATGAAAAACTGTTTTTT
>TRBJ2-2|TRBV4-1|TRBD2|NA
CASSQLIPRSSGRAIGELFF
TGCGCCAGCAGCCAATTAATCCCAAGATCTAGCGGGAGGGCCATCGGGGAGCTGTTTTTT
>TRBJ1-1|TRBV5-5|NA|NA
CASSVTASLLNTEAFF
TGTGCCAGCAGCGTTACTGCAAGCCTATTGAACACTGAAGCTTTCTTT
>TRBJ2-5|TRBV4-1|NA|NA
CASSQVLASEETQYF
TGCGCCAGCAGCCAAGTTTTGGCTAGCGAAGAGACCCAGTACTTC
>TRBJ2-7|TRBV19|NA|NA
CASSDSLGWEQYF
TGTGCCAGTAGTGACTCACTCGGCTGGGAGCAGTACTTC
>TRBJ2-7|TRBV10-2|TRBD1|NA
CASRTGFYEQYF
TGCGCCAGCAGGACAGGGTTCTACGAGCAGTACTTC
>TRBJ2-7|TRBV18|TRBD1|NA
CASSQDRVGEQYF
TGTGCCAGCTCACAAGACAGGGTAGGGGAGCAGTACTTC
>TRBJ1-2|TRBV2|TRBD1|NA
CASSVVGGQGNYGYTF
TGTGCCAGCAGTGTGGTCGGAGGACAGGGAAACTATGGCTACACCTTC
>TRBJ2-5|TRBV20-1|NA|NA
CSSGFQETQYF
TGCTCGAGCGGGTTTCAAGAGACCCAGTACTTC
>TRBJ2-2|TRBV5-1|NA|NA
CASSLQQANTGELFF
TGCGCCAGCAGCTTGCAACAGGCGAACACCGGGGAGCTGTTTTTT
>TRBJ2-5|TRBV18|TRBD1|NA
CASSPRTDREETQYF
TGTGCCAGCTCACCCCGGACCGACAGGGAAGAGACCCAGTACTTC
>TRBJ2-5|TRBV10-1|NA|NA
CATTIRTAQETQYF
TGCGCCACCACCATTCGGACAGCTCAAGAGACCCAGTACTTC
>TRBJ2-7|TRBV7-6|TRBD2|NA
CASSSLRAGGAEEQYF
TGTGCCAGCAGTTCACTTCGAGCGGGAGGGGCGGAAGAGCAGTACTTC
>TRBJ2-1|TRBV12-3/TRBV12-4|NA|NA
CASSRTERPEFF
TGTGCCAGCAGCAGGACAGAAAGACCGGAGTTCTTC
>TRBJ2-2|TRBV10-1|TRBD2|NA
CASSASGITGELFF
TGCGCCAGCAGTGCTAGCGGGATTACCGGGGAGCTGTTTTTT